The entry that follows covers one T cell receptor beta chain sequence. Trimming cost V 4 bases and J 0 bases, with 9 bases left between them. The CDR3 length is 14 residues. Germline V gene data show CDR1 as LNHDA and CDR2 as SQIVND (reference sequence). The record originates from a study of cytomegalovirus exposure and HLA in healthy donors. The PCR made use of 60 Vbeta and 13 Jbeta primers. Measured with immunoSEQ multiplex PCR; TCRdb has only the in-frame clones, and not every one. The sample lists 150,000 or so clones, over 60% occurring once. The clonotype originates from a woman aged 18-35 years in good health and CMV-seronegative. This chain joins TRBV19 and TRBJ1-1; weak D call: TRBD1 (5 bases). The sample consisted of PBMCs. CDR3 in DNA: TGTGCCAGTAGTAAGGGGTCCGTGAACACTGAAGCTTTCTTT. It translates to CASSKGSVNTEAFF.